Listed here are 5 T cell receptor beta chains from one sample, sequenced in a study of blood T cells in healthy people across ages. Sample-barcoded 5' priming and a J-beta primer mix drove a second PCR of roughly 7 to 11 cycles. TCRdb re-called the 5' RACE reads with MiXCR, one entry per CDR3 protein. This sample has 600,000 to 1,000,000 distinct CDR3 sequences, with approximately 25% found just once. The same specimen was also included in a second study, on T cells of mothers and their children.

Sample: blood. These receptors came from a boy younger than 18 in good health.

V usage is TRBV12-3 or TRBV12-4 and J usage is TRBJ2-3, with 11 bases that match TRBD2. V dropped 6 bases and J dropped 2; count of bases not matched to a gene: 4. This CDR3 spans 15 amino acids. The CDR3 region is CASRGLAEFTDTQYF. The DNA of the CDR3 is TGTGCCAGCAGGGGACTAGCGGAGTTCACAGATACGCAGTATTTT.

The chain couples TRBV15 to TRBJ2-1; D is uncertain. The CDR3 runs to 15 residues. Germline CDR1 reads LNHNV; CDR2 reads YYDKDF (reference sequence). V gave up 2 bases and J gave up 8 bases, with 16 bases separating them. The CDR3: CATSRPLDGVDEQFF. The CDR3 nucleotides are TGTGCCACCAGCAGACCTCTGGACGGCGTGGATGAGCAGTTCTTC.

The rearrangement uses TRBV7-8 and TRBJ2-3, with D uncertain. CDR1 and CDR2 (germline): SGHVS, FQNEAQ. The CDR3 has 15 amino acids. Trimming removed 5 bases from V and 0 bases from J, with 12 bases in between. The CDR3 protein is CASSRTLVSTDTQYF. The CDR3 DNA is TGTGCCAGCAGCCGGACGTTAGTTAGCACAGATACGCAGTATTTT.

V usage is TRBV7-2 and J usage is TRBJ2-5; 7 bases agree with TRBD2. Germline trimming cut 5 bases from V and 1 base from J; bases unmatched to any gene: 4. Germline values: CDR1 SGHTA, CDR2 FQGNSA. The CDR3 totals 14 residues. The CDR3 DNA reads TGTGCCAGCAGCCCCGGACTAGTCCAAGAGACCCAGTACTTC. This translates into CASSPGLVQETQYF.

This clonotype was detected only a few times. The chain carries TRBV7-2 and TRBJ2-5; TRBD1 agrees at 8 bases. V lost 5 bases and J lost 4; bases outside the gene matches: 9. Per germline, CDR1 SGHTA and CDR2 FQGNSA. CDR3 length: 15 amino acids. The CDR3 reads CASSPRTGMAETQYF. Written as DNA, the CDR3 is TGTGCCAGCAGCCCACGGACAGGGATGGCAGAGACCCAGTACTTC.